The rows below give T cell receptor beta chains drawn from one sample of a study of T-cell memory formation after mild COVID-19. TCRdb reprocessed the 5' RACE reads with MiXCR, giving one entry per CDR3 protein. The table lists more than 300,000 distinct CDR3 sequences, roughly 13% of them singletons. Sample: PBMCs or a T cell subset sorted from them (not recorded which). The receptors derive from a young man who had mild COVID-19 (a few samples of this study predate the infection). Cell type and time point are not known. Both conserved end residues are part of each CDR3. D genes are given only for firm matches. Rows may omit the clone size; those that give it use once, few, many or a size class.

few | NA | TRBJ2-5 | TRBV12-3/TRBV12-4 | TGTGCCAGCAAGAGTGAAACAGGTTTGGGGCAAGAGACCCAGTACTTC | CASKSETGLGQETQYF
few | NA | TRBJ2-1 | TRBV11-2 | TGTGCCAGCAGCCCGAACCCGGGGACCGATGAGCAGTTCTTC | CASSPNPGTDEQFF
few | TRBD2 | TRBJ2-2 | TRBV18 | TGTGCCAGCTCACCACCGGCGGGGGGCCCCGCCGGGGAGCTGTTTTTT | CASSPPAGGPAGELFF
NA | TRBD1 | TRBJ2-2 | TRBV3-1 | TGTGCCAGCAGCCACTTCGCCAAGGGGGCGGACACCGGGGAGCTGTTTTTT | CASSHFAKGADTGELFF
NA | NA | TRBJ1-2 | TRBV11-2 | TGTGCCAGCAGCTTAGGATCTCTTCGCGGCGATGGCTACACCTTC | CASSLGSLRGDGYTF
few | TRBD1 | TRBJ2-7 | TRBV5-1 | TGCGCCAGCACCCCCGGGACAGCGATTTACGAGCAGTACTTC | CASTPGTAIYEQYF
many | TRBD2 | TRBJ2-3 | TRBV5-1 | TGCGCCAGCGAGAGCTGGACTAGCGGGGGAACAGATACGCAGTATTTT | CASESWTSGGTDTQYF
NA | NA | TRBJ1-5 | TRBV4-2 | TGTGCCAGCAGCCAACGGGGACAAGGGGGGCAGCCCCAGCATTTT | CASSQRGQGGQPQHF
few | NA | TRBJ2-1 | TRBV20-1 | TGCAGTGCTCGAACAGGGAAGATGAGCTCCTACAATGAGCAGTTCTTC | CSARTGKMSSYNEQFF
many | NA | TRBJ2-3 | TRBV7-2 | TGTGCCAGCAGCGAGAATGCACGGGGTACGCAGTATTTT | CASSENARGTQYF
NA | TRBD1 | TRBJ2-3 | TRBV29-1 | TGCAGCGTCGCTGGGGTAGTAGGACAGGGCACTAGCACAGATACGCAGTATTTT | CSVAGVVGQGTSTDTQYF
few | TRBD1 | TRBJ2-7 | TRBV20-1 | TGCAGTGCTAGAGCTGGACAGGGATTTTCCTACGAGCAGTACTTC | CSARAGQGFSYEQYF
NA | NA | TRBJ2-5 | TRBV18 | TGTGCCAGCTCACCACCGTTAAGAGAGACCCAGTACTTC | CASSPPLRETQYF
few | TRBD1 | TRBJ1-6 | TRBV7-2 | TGTGCCAGCAGCTCGACAGGGGCACGCTCACCCCTCCACTTT | CASSSTGARSPLHF
many | NA | TRBJ2-5 | TRBV5-1 | TGCGCCAGCAGCTTGGCTTTGACCCAAGAAGAGACCCAGTACTTC | CASSLALTQEETQYF
few | NA | TRBJ1-3 | TRBV9 | TGTGCCAGCAGCTCGCCCTACGCAGGGACAGGAAACACCATATATTTT | CASSSPYAGTGNTIYF
few | NA | TRBJ2-5 | TRBV12-3/TRBV12-4 | TGTGCCAGCAGTCTTCAGGGGTCTTGGGGGACCCAGTACTTC | CASSLQGSWGTQYF
NA | TRBD1 | TRBJ1-1 | TRBV18 | TGTGCCAGCACAAAGGGCGGACAGGGGGAGAACACTGAAGCTTTCTTT | CASTKGGQGENTEAFF
few | NA | TRBJ2-4 | TRBV5-1 | TGCGCCAGCAGCGTGGGAACTCGGGCGGACATTCAGTACTTC | CASSVGTRADIQYF
NA | TRBD1 | TRBJ2-1 | TRBV5-6 | TGTGCCAGCAGCTTGGAAAGGACAGGGCTTGGGAATGAGCAGTTCTTC | CASSLERTGLGNEQFF
NA | TRBD2 | TRBJ2-1 | TRBV4-3 | TGCGCCAGCAGCCGAAAATACGGGGGGTTCAGCTCCTACAATGAGCAGTTCTTC | CASSRKYGGFSSYNEQFF
NA | TRBD2 | TRBJ2-5 | TRBV10-3 | TGTGCCATTGGACTAGCGGTACAAGAGACCCAGTACTTC | CAIGLAVQETQYF
few | NA | TRBJ1-2 | TRBV4-1 | TGCGCCAGCAGCCTATGGACAGACTATGGCTACACCTTC | CASSLWTDYGYTF
few | NA | TRBJ2-1 | TRBV29-1 | TGCAGCGTCGGAGGGGGCTGGAGCTCCTACAATGAGCAGTTCTTC | CSVGGGWSSYNEQFF
NA | NA | TRBJ2-2 | TRBV7-2 | TGTGCCAGCAGAGAAACTCGGGTTATGAACACCGGGGAGCTGTTTTTT | CASRETRVMNTGELFF
NA | TRBD2 | TRBJ2-1 | TRBV20-1 | TGCAGTGCAGTACTAGCGGGGGGCCACAATGAGCAGTTCTTC | CSAVLAGGHNEQFF
NA | NA | TRBJ1-4 | TRBV7-9 | TGTGCCAGCAGCCCCCGGGGGTCAACTAATGAAAAACTGTTTTTT | CASSPRGSTNEKLFF
few | NA | TRBJ2-5 | TRBV4-1 | TGCGCCAGCAGCCAAGAGGACCTAGCGAGAGAGACCCAGTACTTC | CASSQEDLARETQYF
NA | NA | TRBJ1-5 | TRBV9 | TGTGCCAGCAGCGTAGACGGGGCCGGTCAGCCCCAGCATTTT | CASSVDGAGQPQHF
NA | NA | TRBJ1-6 | TRBV12-3/TRBV12-4 | TGTGCCAGCAGTTTAGACAGGGTCTTTGGTTCACCCCTCCACTTT | CASSLDRVFGSPLHF
many | TRBD2 | TRBJ2-1 | TRBV2 | TGTGCCAGCAGTCCCGGGACTAGCCGTTACAATGAGCAGTTCTTC | CASSPGTSRYNEQFF
NA | NA | TRBJ2-3 | TRBV29-1 | TGCAGCGTTGATGGCGGGGCGCTCTCCAGTACGCAGTATTTT | CSVDGGALSSTQYF
many | NA | TRBJ2-2 | TRBV5-1 | TGCGCCAGCAGCTTGGCCCACGGGGATGGCACCGGGGAGCTGTTTTTT | CASSLAHGDGTGELFF
few | NA | TRBJ1-2 | TRBV19 | TGTGCCAGTAGTCCAGATCCTAACTATGGCTACACCTTC | CASSPDPNYGYTF
NA | NA | TRBJ1-1 | TRBV6-5 | TGTGCCAGCAGTTACTCGTGGGGGCAGAACACTGAAGCTTTCTTT | CASSYSWGQNTEAFF
NA | TRBD2 | TRBJ2-3 | TRBV10-2 | TGCGCCAGCTCTAGAGGCGGGGGGCCCCATCCTAGCACAGATACGCAGTATTTT | CASSRGGGPHPSTDTQYF
NA | TRBD2 | TRBJ2-1 | TRBV11-2 | TGTGCCAGCAGTCCCCGGGGGGAGGAGCAGTTCTTC | CASSPRGEEQFF
few | TRBD1 | TRBJ2-1 | TRBV4-2 | TGTGCCAGCAGCCAAGAGGGGACAGGGGGCGCAGCCGCCTCCTACAATGAGCAGTTCTTC | CASSQEGTGGAAASYNEQFF
NA | TRBD1 | TRBJ1-5 | TRBV30 | TGTGCCTGGAGCCTTGGGTCAGGGGGCGGCAATCAGCCCCAGCATTTT | CAWSLGSGGGNQPQHF
NA | NA | TRBJ2-3 | TRBV7-9 | TGTGCCAGCAGCCCCCCGGGGAGGTTGGCGCAGTATTTT | CASSPPGRLAQYF
NA | NA | TRBJ1-1 | TRBV29-1 | TGCAGCGTTGAAGATCGCTTGACGCCGGGAGTCAGCGGGGCGAGGAACACTGAAGCTTTCTTT | CSVEDRLTPGVSGARNTEAFF
NA | NA | TRBJ2-2 | TRBV6-6 | TGTGCCTGTTCGCACCCTGGCGCCGGGGAGCTGTTTTTT | CACSHPGAGELFF